These 9 T cell receptor beta chains were all obtained from the same sample, sequenced in a study of blood T cell repertoires in COVID-19. Clones were sequenced by immunoSEQ multiplex PCR, and TCRdb holds only the in-frame ones, with some missing. This sample carries 250,000 to 350,000 clones, about nine tenths of them seen once, and the ten largest clones take 0.94%. The source material was peripheral blood. All receptors derive from a woman in her forties who had recovered from COVID-19.

The chain couples TRBV7-2 to TRBJ2-2, with a tentative D call TRBD2 (5 bases). The V gene lost 5 bases and the J gene lost 2 bases, with 15 bases spanning the gap. From germline, CDR1 is SGHTA and CDR2 FQGNSA. The CDR3 spans 16 residues. CDR3 region: CASSPNSGRNTGELFF. CDR3 bases: TGTGCCAGCAGCCCGAACAGCGGTAGAAACACCGGGGAGCTGTTTTTT. Together with reference TRBV7-2 and TRBJ2-2, the CDR3 gives the full variable domain: GAGVSQSPSNKVTEKGKDVELRCDPISGHTALYWYRQSLGQGLEFLIYFQGNSAPDKSGLPSDRFSAERTGGSVSTLTIQRTQQEDSAVYLCASSPNSGRNTGELFFGEGSRLTVL.

The V call is TRBV19, the J call TRBJ1-5; 8 nucleotides line up with TRBD1. Per the germline V gene, CDR1 is LNHDA and CDR2 is SQIVND (reference sequence). With 7 bases clipped from V and 4 bases from J, the junction kept 15 bases outside the gene matches. The CDR3 runs to 17 residues. CDR3 bases: TGTGCCAGTACCCGGACAGGGTGGTTGGACAGTAATCAGCCCCAGCATTTT. This translates into CASTRTGWLDSNQPQHF.

The rearrangement uses TRBV28 and TRBJ1-6, with TRBD1 identical over 11 bases. Per germline, CDR1 MDHEN and CDR2 SYDVKM. J lost 5 bases, V lost 5 bases, and 5 bases had no gene match. The CDR3 is made up of 16 amino acids. The CDR3 protein is CASSKGTGGHNSPLHF. The CDR3 bases are TGTGCCAGCAGTAAAGGGACAGGGGGGCATAATTCACCCCTCCACTTT.

The J gene is TRBJ2-6, the V gene TRBV15; D remains unclear. Between the trimmed V and J ends, which lost 0 bases and 0 bases, there was a span of 6 bases. The length of the CDR3 is 16 residues. Germline V lookup: CDR1 LNHNV, CDR2 YYDKDF (reference sequence). CDR3: CATSRDLASGANVLTF. In DNA form, the CDR3 reads TGTGCCACCAGCAGAGATTTGGCCTCTGGGGCCAACGTCCTGACTTTC.

The genes are TRBV7-9 and TRBJ1-5; D is uncertain. The CDR3 spans 13 residues. Germline CDR1 is SEHNR and CDR2 is FQNEAQ (reference sequence). V dropped 3 bases and J dropped 5 bases, with 8 bases sitting between them. The CDR3 sequence: CASSFSGDQPQHF. CDR3 coding DNA: TGTGCCAGCAGCTTTAGCGGAGATCAGCCCCAGCATTTT.

This sequence joins TRBV19 and TRBJ1-2; TRBD1 aligns across 7 bases. CDR1 and CDR2 (germline): LNHDA, SQIVND (reference sequence). This CDR3 has 16 residues. V lost 3 bases, J lost 4 bases, and 11 bases stayed unmatched. CDR3 region: CASSMGQNLFSYGYTF. In DNA, the CDR3 is TGTGCCAGTAGTATGGGACAGAACCTTTTCTCCTATGGCTACACCTTC.

The chain employs TRBV2 and TRBJ1-2; TRBD1 matches at 8 bases. Germline V gene sequence: CDR1 SNHLY, CDR2 FYNNEI. The CDR3 totals 13 residues. J was trimmed by 5 bases and V by 9 bases; bases with no gene match: 8. The CDR3 DNA sequence: TGTGCCAGAAAGGGGAGACAGGGGTATGGCTACACCTTC. Encoded protein: CARKGRQGYGYTF.

The rearrangement links TRBV30 to TRBJ2-5, with 9 positions matching TRBD2. Germline V gene data show CDR1 as GTSNPN and CDR2 as SVGIG (reference sequence). V trimming: 5 bases; J trimming: 5 bases; junction bases outside the gene matches: 9. The CDR3 consists of 14 residues. CDR3 sequence (DNA): TGTGCCTGGGGGAAAGCGGGAGGCTGGGAGACCCAGTACTTC. Its translation is CAWGKAGGWETQYF.

The rearrangement links TRBV21-1 to TRBJ2-2; TRBD2 is the table's D call and was not checked against the DNA. TRBV21-1 constitutes a pseudogene. CDR3 length: 15 residues. CDR3 in DNA: TGTGCCAGCATAAGGGCGGGACCTAACACCGGGGAGCTGTTTTTT. It translates to CASIRAGPNTGELFF.